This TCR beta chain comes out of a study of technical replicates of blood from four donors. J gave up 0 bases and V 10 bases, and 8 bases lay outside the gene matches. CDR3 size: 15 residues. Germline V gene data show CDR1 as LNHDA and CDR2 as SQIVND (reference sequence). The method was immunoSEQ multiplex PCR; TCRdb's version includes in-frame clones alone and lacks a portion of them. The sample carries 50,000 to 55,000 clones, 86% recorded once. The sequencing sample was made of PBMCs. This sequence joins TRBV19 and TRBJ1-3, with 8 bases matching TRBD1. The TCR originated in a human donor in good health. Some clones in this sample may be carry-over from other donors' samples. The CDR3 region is CATTDRGRSGNTIYF. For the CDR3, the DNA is TGTGCCACTACAGACAGGGGACGCTCTGGAAACACCATATATTTT.